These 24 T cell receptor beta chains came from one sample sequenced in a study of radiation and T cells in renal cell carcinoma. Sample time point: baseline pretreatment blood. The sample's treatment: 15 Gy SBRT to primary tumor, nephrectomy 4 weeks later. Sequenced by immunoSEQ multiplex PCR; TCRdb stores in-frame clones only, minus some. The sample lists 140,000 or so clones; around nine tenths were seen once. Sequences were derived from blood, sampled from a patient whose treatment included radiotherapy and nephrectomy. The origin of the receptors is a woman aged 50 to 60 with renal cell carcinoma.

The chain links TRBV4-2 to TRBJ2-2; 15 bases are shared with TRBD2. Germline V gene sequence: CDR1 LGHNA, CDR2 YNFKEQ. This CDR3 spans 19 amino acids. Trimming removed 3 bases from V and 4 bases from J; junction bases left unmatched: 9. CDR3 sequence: CASSHPGLAGGWGTGELFF. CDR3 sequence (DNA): TGTGCCAGCAGCCATCCCGGACTAGCGGGGGGGTGGGGCACCGGGGAGCTGTTTTTT.

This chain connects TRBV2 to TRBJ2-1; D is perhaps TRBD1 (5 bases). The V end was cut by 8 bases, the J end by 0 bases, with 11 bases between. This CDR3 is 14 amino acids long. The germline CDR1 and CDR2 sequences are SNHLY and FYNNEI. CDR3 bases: TGTGCCAGCGACGCAGGGCTCTCCTACAATGAGCAGTTCTTC. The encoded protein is CASDAGLSYNEQFF.

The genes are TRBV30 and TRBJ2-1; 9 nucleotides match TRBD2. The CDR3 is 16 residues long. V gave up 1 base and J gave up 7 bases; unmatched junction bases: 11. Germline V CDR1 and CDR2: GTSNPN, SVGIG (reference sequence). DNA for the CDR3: TGTGCCTGGAGTGGGATGGGTAGCGGGGGCGGTAATGAGCAGTTCTTC. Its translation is CAWSGMGSGGGNEQFF.

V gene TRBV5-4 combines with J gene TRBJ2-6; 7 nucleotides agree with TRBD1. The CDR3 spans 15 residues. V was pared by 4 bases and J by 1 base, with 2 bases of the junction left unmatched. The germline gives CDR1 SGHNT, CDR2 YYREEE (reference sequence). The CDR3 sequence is CASSRQGSGANVLTF. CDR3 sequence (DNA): TGTGCCAGCAGCCGACAGGGATCTGGGGCCAACGTCCTGACTTTC.

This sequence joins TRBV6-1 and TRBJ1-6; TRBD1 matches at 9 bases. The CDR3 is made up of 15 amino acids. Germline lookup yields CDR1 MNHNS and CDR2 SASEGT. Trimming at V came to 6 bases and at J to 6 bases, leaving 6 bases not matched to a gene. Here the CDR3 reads CASRLDRGLNSPLHF. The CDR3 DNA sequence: TGTGCCAGCAGATTGGACAGGGGCCTTAATTCACCCCTCCACTTT.

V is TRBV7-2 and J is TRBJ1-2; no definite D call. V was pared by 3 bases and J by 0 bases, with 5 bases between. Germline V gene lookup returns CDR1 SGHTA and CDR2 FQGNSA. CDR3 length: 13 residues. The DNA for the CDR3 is TGTGCCAGCAGCTTCCCGGCTAACTATGGCTACACCTTC. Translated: CASSFPANYGYTF.

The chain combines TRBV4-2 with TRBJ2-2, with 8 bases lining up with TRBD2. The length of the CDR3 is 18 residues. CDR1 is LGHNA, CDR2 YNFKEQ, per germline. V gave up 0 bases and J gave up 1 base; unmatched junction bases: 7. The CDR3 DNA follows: TGTGCCAGCAGCCAAGATTTTGTGGGACTAGGGAACACCGGGGAGCTGTTTTTT. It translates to CASSQDFVGLGNTGELFF.

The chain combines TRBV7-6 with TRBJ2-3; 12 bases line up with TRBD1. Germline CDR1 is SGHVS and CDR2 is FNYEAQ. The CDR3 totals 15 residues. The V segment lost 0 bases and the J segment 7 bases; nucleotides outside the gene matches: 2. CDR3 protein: CASSLAGQGANTQYF. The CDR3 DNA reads TGTGCCAGCAGCTTAGCGGGACAGGGGGCAAATACGCAGTATTTT.

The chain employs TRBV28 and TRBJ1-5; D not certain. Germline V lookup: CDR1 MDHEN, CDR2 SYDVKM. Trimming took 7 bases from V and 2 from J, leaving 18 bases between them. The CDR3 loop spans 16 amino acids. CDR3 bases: TGTGCCAGCAACCTTCCGACGGGGTCGGGCAATCAGCCCCAGCATTTT. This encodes CASNLPTGSGNQPQHF.

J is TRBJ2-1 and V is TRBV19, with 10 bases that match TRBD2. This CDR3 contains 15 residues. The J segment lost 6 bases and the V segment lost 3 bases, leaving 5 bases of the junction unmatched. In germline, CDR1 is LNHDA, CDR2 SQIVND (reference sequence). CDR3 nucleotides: TGTGCCAGTAGTATCGTAGCGGGAGGATTCAATGAGCAGTTCTTC. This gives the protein CASSIVAGGFNEQFF.

Here the CDR3 reads CASSLSTGGSPLHF. DNA of the CDR3: TGTGCCAGCAGCTTAAGCACAGGGGGTTCACCCCTCCACTTT. The chain uses TRBV7-9 and TRBJ1-6; 8 bases match TRBD1. V lost 2 bases to trimming and J lost 9 bases; unmatched junction nucleotides: 3. Germline V lookup: CDR1 SEHNR, CDR2 FQNEAQ (reference sequence). CDR3 length: 14 residues.

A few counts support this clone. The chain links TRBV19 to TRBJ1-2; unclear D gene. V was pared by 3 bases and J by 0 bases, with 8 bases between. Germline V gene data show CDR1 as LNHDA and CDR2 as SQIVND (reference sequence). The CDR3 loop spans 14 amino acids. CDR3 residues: CASSIVATNYGYTF. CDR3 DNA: TGTGCCAGTAGTATTGTCGCCACTAACTATGGCTACACCTTC.

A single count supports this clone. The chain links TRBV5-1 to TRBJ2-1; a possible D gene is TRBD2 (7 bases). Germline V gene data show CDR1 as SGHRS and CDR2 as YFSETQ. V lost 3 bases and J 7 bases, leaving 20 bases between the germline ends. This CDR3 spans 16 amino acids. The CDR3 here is CASSSSPGAGRNEQFF. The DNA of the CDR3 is TGCGCCAGCAGCTCAAGCCCAGGGGCCGGGAGGAATGAGCAGTTCTTC.

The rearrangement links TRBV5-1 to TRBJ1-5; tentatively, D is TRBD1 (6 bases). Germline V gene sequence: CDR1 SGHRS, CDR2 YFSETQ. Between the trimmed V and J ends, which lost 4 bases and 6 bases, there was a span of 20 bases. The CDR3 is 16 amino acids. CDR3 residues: CASSLRPGGDGQPQHF. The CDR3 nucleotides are TGCGCCAGCAGCCTGAGACCCGGGGGCGACGGTCAGCCCCAGCATTTT.

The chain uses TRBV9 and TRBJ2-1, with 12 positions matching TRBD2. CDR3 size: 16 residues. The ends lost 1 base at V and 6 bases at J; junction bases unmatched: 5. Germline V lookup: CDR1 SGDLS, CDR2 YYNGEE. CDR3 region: CASSVISSGGANEQFF. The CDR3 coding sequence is TGTGCCAGCAGCGTAATATCTAGCGGGGGGGCCAATGAGCAGTTCTTC.

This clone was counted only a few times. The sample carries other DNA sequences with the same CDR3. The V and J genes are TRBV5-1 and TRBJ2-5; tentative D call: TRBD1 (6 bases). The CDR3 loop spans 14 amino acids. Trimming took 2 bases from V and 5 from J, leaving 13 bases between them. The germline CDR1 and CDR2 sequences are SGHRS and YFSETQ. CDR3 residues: CASSFPTGSETQYF. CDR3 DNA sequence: TGCGCCAGCAGCTTCCCGACAGGATCTGAGACCCAGTACTTC.

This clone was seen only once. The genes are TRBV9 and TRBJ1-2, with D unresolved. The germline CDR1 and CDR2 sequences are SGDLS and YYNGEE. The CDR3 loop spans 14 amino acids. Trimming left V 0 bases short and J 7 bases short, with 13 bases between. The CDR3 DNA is TGTGCCAGCAGCGTAGGGGTAGGGCCGGGTGGCTACACCTTC. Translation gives CASSVGVGPGGYTF.

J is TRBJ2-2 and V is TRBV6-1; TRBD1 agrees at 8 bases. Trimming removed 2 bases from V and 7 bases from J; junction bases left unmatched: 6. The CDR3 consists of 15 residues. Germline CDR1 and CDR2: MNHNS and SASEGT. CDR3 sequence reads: CASSENPGGIGELFF. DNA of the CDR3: TGTGCCAGCAGTGAAAACCCAGGGGGCATCGGGGAGCTGTTTTTT.

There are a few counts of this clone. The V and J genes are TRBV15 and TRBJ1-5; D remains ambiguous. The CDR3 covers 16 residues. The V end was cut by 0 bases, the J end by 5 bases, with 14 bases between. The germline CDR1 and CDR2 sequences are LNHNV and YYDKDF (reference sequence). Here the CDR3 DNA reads TGTGCCACCAGCAGAGATTTGAACAGATTCCATCAGCCCCAGCATTTT. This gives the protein CATSRDLNRFHQPQHF.

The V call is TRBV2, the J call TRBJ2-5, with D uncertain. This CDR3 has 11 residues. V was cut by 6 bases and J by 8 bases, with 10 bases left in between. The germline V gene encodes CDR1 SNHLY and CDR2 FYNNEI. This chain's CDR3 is CASSTLSTQYF. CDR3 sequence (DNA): TGTGCCAGCAGCACACTTTCAACCCAGTACTTC.

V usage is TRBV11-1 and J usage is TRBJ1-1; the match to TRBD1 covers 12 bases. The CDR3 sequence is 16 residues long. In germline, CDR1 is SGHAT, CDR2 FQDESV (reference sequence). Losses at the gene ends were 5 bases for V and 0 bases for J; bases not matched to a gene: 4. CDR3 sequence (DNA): TGTGCCAGCAGCGGGGACAGGGGGCTCATGAACACTGAAGCTTTCTTT. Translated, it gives CASSGDRGLMNTEAFF.

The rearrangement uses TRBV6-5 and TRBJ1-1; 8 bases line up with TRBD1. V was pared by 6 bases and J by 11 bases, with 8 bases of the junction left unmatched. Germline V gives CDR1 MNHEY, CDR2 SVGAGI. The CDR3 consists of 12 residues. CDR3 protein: CASSFGQGEAFF. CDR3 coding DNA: TGTGCCAGCAGCTTTGGACAGGGTGAGGCTTTCTTT.

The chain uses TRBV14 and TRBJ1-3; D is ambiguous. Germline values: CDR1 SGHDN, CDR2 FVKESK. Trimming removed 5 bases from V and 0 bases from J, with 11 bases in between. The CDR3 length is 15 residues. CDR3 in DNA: TGTGCCAGCAGCAATGTTCCGTCCTCTGGAAACACCATATATTTT. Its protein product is CASSNVPSSGNTIYF.

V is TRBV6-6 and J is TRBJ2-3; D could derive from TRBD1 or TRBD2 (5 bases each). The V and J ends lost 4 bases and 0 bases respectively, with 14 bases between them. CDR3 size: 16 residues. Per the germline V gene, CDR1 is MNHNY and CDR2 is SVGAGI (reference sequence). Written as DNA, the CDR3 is TGTGCCAGCAGTTCCGGGACGGAATCTAGCACAGATACGCAGTATTTT. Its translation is CASSSGTESSTDTQYF.